This note documents a single T cell receptor beta chain sequence. Trimming removed 2 bases from V and 2 bases from J, with 9 bases in between. This CDR3 has 14 residues. CDR1 LGHNA and CDR2 YNFKEQ come from the germline V gene. This entry is derived from a study of blood T cell repertoires in COVID-19. Study at large: Sources were T cells, B-cell-depleted T cells, or PBMCs; the material itself was cDNA or gDNA.

Only in-frame clones appear in the TCRdb table, and some are missing; sequencing was by immunoSEQ multiplex PCR. Of about 220,000 clones listed, around three quarters are singletons. The chain combines TRBV4-2 with TRBJ1-2; possible D gene TRBD1, 5 bases. The sequence was obtained from a woman in her seventies with acute or convalescent COVID-19. Input material: peripheral blood. CDR3 coding DNA: TGTGCCAGCAGCCAACAAGGGGTAAACTATGGCTACACCTTC. Its protein product is CASSQQGVNYGYTF.